This T cell receptor (beta chain) was recorded in a study of blood T cell repertoires in COVID-19. The table came from immunoSEQ multiplex PCR; TCRdb's copy has only in-frame clones and leaves some out. This table holds approximately 120,000 clones, roughly 90% found once. Sequencing used peripheral blood. This TCR was recovered from a human donor with acute or convalescent COVID-19. The donor label of this sample is uncertain.

The CDR3 nucleotides are TGTGCCAGCTCACCAAATGTCGGCGGCGGGAACACTGAAGCTTTCTTT. Protein product: CASSPNVGGGNTEAFF. The rearrangement links TRBV18 to TRBJ1-1; D gene ambiguous. The length of the CDR3 is 16 residues. Germline assignment: CDR1 KGHSH and CDR2 LQKENI. Between the trimmed V and J ends, which lost 2 bases and 1 base, there was a span of 14 bases.